The T cell receptor (beta chain) described here comes from a study of T cells in Graves' hyperthyroidism and ophthalmopathy. General study points: Within blood appeared most thyroid clonotypes that had expanded above 0.001.

Amplified TCR beta CDR3 regions derived from RNA transcripts. An initial round of RT-PCR targeting the TCR CDR3 relied on the HTBI primer set. TCRdb reprocessed the multiplex PCR reads with MiXCR, giving one entry per CDR3 protein. The table shows 400,000 to 550,000 distinct CDR3 sequences, with approximately 25% occurring only once. Per the germline V gene, CDR1 is LNHDA and CDR2 is SQIVND (reference sequence). V trimming: 8 bases; J trimming: 6 bases; junction bases outside the gene matches: 5. The CDR3 runs to 13 residues. The sample holds many counts of this clonotype. The antigen remains undetermined.

The V and J genes are TRBV19 and TRBJ1-5; 9 bases fit TRBD1. The clonotype originates from a woman in her 30s with Graves' ophthalmopathy. The sample taken for sequencing was blood. CDR3 bases: TGTGCCAGTCTGGGACAGGGACTTCAGCCCCAGCATTTT. It codes for CASLGQGLQPQHF.